This T cell receptor (beta chain) was found in a study of blood T cell repertoires in COVID-19. Overall study context: Acute-phase and convalescent COVID-19 samples originated in the United States, Italy and Spain. Sample material is recorded as cDNA or gDNA derived from T cells, B-cell-depleted T cells, or PBMCs.

Only in-frame clones appear in the TCRdb table, and some are missing; sequencing was by immunoSEQ multiplex PCR. The sample contains about 82,000 clones, just under 85% of which appear only once. Per germline, CDR1 SGHVS and CDR2 FQNEAQ. The CDR3 is 14 amino acids. V was clipped by 5 bases and J by 4 bases; unmatched bases: 4. This sequence originates from an older man with active or convalescent COVID-19. The sequenced material came from peripheral blood. The V call is TRBV7-8, the J call TRBJ2-1; 8 bases are shared with TRBD2. The CDR3 region is CASSQGLVYNEQFF. Here the CDR3 DNA reads TGTGCCAGCAGCCAGGGACTAGTTTACAATGAGCAGTTCTTC.